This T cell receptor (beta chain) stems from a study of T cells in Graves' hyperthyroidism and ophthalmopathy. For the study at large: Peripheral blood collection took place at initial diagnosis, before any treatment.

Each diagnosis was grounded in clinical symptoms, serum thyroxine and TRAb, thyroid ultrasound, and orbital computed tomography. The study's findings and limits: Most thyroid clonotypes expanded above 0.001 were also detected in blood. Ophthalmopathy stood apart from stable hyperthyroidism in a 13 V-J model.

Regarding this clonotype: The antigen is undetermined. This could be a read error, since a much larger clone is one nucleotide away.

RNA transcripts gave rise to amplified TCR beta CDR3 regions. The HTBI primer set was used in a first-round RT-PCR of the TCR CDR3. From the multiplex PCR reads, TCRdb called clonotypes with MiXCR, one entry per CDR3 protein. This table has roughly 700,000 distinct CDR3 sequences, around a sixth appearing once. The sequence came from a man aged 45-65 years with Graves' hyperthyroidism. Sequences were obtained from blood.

CDR3 in DNA: TGTGCCAGCAGCCAAAGGGGACCGGGGTCGTTTGGCTACACCTTC. It yields the protein CASSQRGPGSFGYTF. The V call is TRBV16, the J call TRBJ1-2, with a tentative D call TRBD1 (5 bases). The CDR3 runs to 15 residues. Germline CDR1 is KGHSY and CDR2 is FQNENV. Trimming took off 2 bases at V and 7 bases at J, with 17 bases between the two ends.